This is a list of T cell receptor beta chains from one sample in a study of CD8 T cells in ankylosing spondylitis. TCRdb redid the calling of the 5' RACE reads with MiXCR, one entry per CDR3 protein. The sample records around 430,000 distinct CDR3 sequences, roughly 18% being singletons. The sample comprised blood, either unsorted or a sorted T cell fraction (not recorded which). All receptors derive from a male donor with ankylosing spondylitis. The CDR3 runs from the conserved cysteine through the conserved F or W. The D gene is left open where the match is weak. Clone size, where shown, is once, few, many, or a class for clones that have expanded.

clone size,D gene,J gene,V gene,CDR3 protein,CDR3 DNA
many,TRBD1,TRBJ2-7,TRBV12-3/TRBV12-4,CASSPGTGIYYEQYF,TGTGCCAGCAGCCCCGGGACAGGGATTTACTACGAGCAGTACTTC
.,.,TRBJ2-7,TRBV5-6,CASSSDPYEQYF,TGTGCCAGCAGCTCGGACCCCTACGAGCAGTACTTC
.,.,TRBJ1-4,TRBV2,CASRGMGQLNEKLFF,TGTGCCAGCAGAGGGATGGGACAACTCAATGAAAAACTGTTTTTT
many,TRBD1,TRBJ1-6,TRBV4-2,CASSQVDRGSSPLHF,TGTGCCAGCAGCCAAGTGGACAGGGGAAGTTCACCCCTCCACTTT
.,.,TRBJ1-2,TRBV29-1,CSVYTYNYGYTF,TGCAGCGTTTATACATATAACTATGGCTACACCTTC
.,TRBD1,TRBJ1-2,TRBV11-2,CASSIGQANYGYTF,TGTGCCAGCAGCATCGGACAGGCTAACTATGGCTACACCTTC
few,.,TRBJ1-1,TRBV29-1,CSGGTVNTEAFF,TGCAGCGGAGGGACGGTGAACACTGAAGCTTTCTTT
.,TRBD2,TRBJ2-1,TRBV3-1,CASSQEAGGRGNEQFF,TGTGCCAGCAGCCAAGAGGCGGGGGGGAGGGGAAATGAGCAGTTCTTC
few,.,TRBJ2-3,TRBV12-3/TRBV12-4,CASSLGLWGGSADTQYF,TGTGCCAGCAGTTTAGGTCTCTGGGGTGGATCAGCAGATACGCAGTATTTT
.,.,TRBJ2-3,TRBV29-1,CSVSPTAVMGPGYF,TGCAGCGTTTCCCCCACCGCGGTAATGGGCCCTGGGTATTTT
few,TRBD1,TRBJ1-6,TRBV20-1,CSASRQGAVNSPLHF,TGCAGTGCTAGTAGGCAGGGGGCTGTAAATTCACCCCTCCACTTT
.,TRBD1,TRBJ2-7,TRBV6-1,CASRRRDSTYEQYF,TGTGCCAGCAGACGCCGGGACAGTACCTACGAGCAGTACTTC
.,.,TRBJ2-5,TRBV6-1,CATKRGVEKETQYF,TGTGCCACAAAGAGAGGGGTAGAGAAGGAGACCCAGTACTTC
.,.,TRBJ2-1,TRBV12-5,CARKRKGTEDGEQFF,TGTGCTAGGAAACGCAAGGGGACGGAGGATGGGGAGCAGTTCTTC
.,.,TRBJ2-1,TRBV20-1,CSARGLGPIYNEQFF,TGCAGTGCTAGAGGACTGGGGCCCATATACAATGAGCAGTTCTTC
medium-sized,.,TRBJ2-1,TRBV29-1,CSAKGNYNEQFF,TGCAGCGCCAAGGGAAACTACAATGAGCAGTTCTTC
few,.,TRBJ1-2,TRBV12-3/TRBV12-4,CASSLGHRGYTF,TGTGCCAGCAGTTTAGGACACCGAGGCTACACCTTC
.,.,TRBJ2-3,TRBV15,CATSRGVTDTQYF,TGTGCCACCAGCAGGGGGGTTACAGATACGCAGTATTTT
.,.,TRBJ1-1,TRBV9,CASSSKMDTEAFF,TGTGCCAGCAGCTCGAAGATGGACACTGAAGCTTTCTTT
.,.,TRBJ1-5,TRBV18,CASSPGHSNQPQHF,TGTGCCAGCTCACCCGGTCACTCCAATCAGCCCCAGCATTTT
few,.,TRBJ1-2,TRBV20-1,CSASRDPYGYTF,TGCAGTGCTAGCCGGGATCCCTATGGCTACACCTTC
.,.,TRBJ2-4,TRBV28,CASSLGTIDKNIQYF,TGTGCCAGCAGTTTGGGCACCATTGACAAAAACATTCAGTACTTC
.,.,TRBJ2-7,TRBV4-3,CASSQDIRNEQYF,TGCGCCAGCAGCCAAGATATCCGAAACGAGCAGTACTTC
few,.,TRBJ1-3,TRBV7-2,CASSLASAVRSGNTIYF,TGTGCCAGCAGCTTAGCCTCCGCAGTTCGCTCTGGAAACACCATATATTTT
few,TRBD2,TRBJ2-7,TRBV20-1,CSARSSGGGYEQYF,TGCAGTGCTAGGTCGAGCGGGGGGGGCTACGAGCAGTACTTC
many,.,TRBJ2-7,TRBV5-6,CASSLARVGEGPSNSYEQYF,TGTGCCAGCAGCTTGGCCCGAGTGGGAGAGGGACCGTCGAACTCCTACGAGCAGTACTTC
.,TRBD1,TRBJ1-2,TRBV6-6,CASRSGGDYGYTF,TGTGCCAGCAGGTCAGGGGGTGACTATGGCTACACCTTC
few,TRBD2,TRBJ2-2,TRBV18,CASSPPGLAGFTGELFF,TGTGCCAGCTCACCACCAGGACTAGCAGGTTTCACCGGGGAGCTGTTTTTT
few,.,TRBJ1-1,TRBV7-9,CASSLGAVTNTEAFF,TGTGCCAGCAGCTTAGGCGCGGTCACGAACACTGAAGCTTTCTTT
.,.,TRBJ2-3,TRBV5-8,CASSPGQGISTDTQYF,TGTGCCAGCAGCCCTGGCCAGGGTATTAGCACAGATACGCAGTATTTT
few,.,TRBJ1-6,TRBV12-3/TRBV12-4,CASSFDRISYNSPLHF,TGTGCCAGCAGTTTTGACAGGATCTCCTATAATTCACCCCTCCACTTT
.,.,TRBJ1-3,TRBV7-9,CASSPRLIAGGNTIYF,TGTGCCAGCAGCCCCCGGCTCATCGCAGGTGGAAACACCATATATTTT
.,TRBD2,TRBJ2-7,TRBV20-1,CSASLTSGRRGEQYF,TGCAGTGCTAGCCTTACTAGCGGGAGACGTGGGGAGCAGTACTTC
.,.,TRBJ2-1,TRBV10-3,CAIRPTLGNRADEQFF,TGTGCCATCAGGCCTACCTTGGGGAACAGGGCCGATGAGCAGTTCTTC
.,TRBD1,TRBJ2-1,TRBV5-5,CASSPRRDRAYNEQFF,TGTGCCAGCAGCCCCCGCCGGGACAGGGCCTACAATGAGCAGTTCTTC
few,TRBD1,TRBJ2-1,TRBV7-9,CASGGQGGNEQFF,TGTGCCAGCGGCGGACAGGGGGGCAATGAGCAGTTCTTC
many,.,TRBJ2-7,TRBV7-2,CASSLQVYEQYF,TGTGCCAGCAGCTTACAGGTATACGAGCAGTACTTC
many,.,TRBJ1-5,TRBV12-3/TRBV12-4,CASSLRDSQPQHF,TGTGCCAGCAGTCTGCGGGACTCGCAGCCCCAGCATTTT
.,.,TRBJ2-1,TRBV21-1,CAHTGRGGRYNEQFF,TGTGCCCACACGGGGAGGGGGGGCCGATACAATGAGCAGTTCTTC
many,.,TRBJ1-3,TRBV5-1,CASSWSSDGNTIYF,TGCGCCAGCAGCTGGTCCAGTGACGGAAACACCATATATTTT
many,TRBD2,TRBJ2-7,TRBV4-2,CASSPWGGVGRGRPYEQYF,TGTGCCAGCAGCCCTTGGGGGGGAGTCGGGCGCGGGAGGCCTTACGAGCAGTACTTC
.,TRBD1,TRBJ1-3,TRBV20-1,CSAPGQGNTIYF,TGCAGTGCCCCGGGACAGGGAAACACCATATATTTT
many,TRBD1,TRBJ1-1,TRBV12-3/TRBV12-4,CASRMTGVTEAFF,TGTGCCAGCAGAATGACAGGGGTTACTGAAGCTTTCTTT
.,TRBD1,TRBJ2-5,TRBV6-2/TRBV6-3,CASSPQGARETQYF,TGTGCCAGCAGCCCGCAGGGGGCGAGAGAGACCCAGTACTTC
many,.,TRBJ2-3,TRBV14,CASSQGGYSSRTDTQYF,TGTGCCAGCAGCCAAGGAGGGTACAGCTCCCGCACAGATACGCAGTATTTT
few,.,TRBJ2-7,TRBV18,CASSASGSSYEQYF,TGTGCCAGCTCAGCCTCCGGGTCCTCCTACGAGCAGTACTTC
.,TRBD2,TRBJ2-3,TRBV12-3/TRBV12-4,CASTSYGTSPYTQYF,TGTGCCAGCACCTCGTACGGGACTAGCCCTTATACGCAGTATTTT
.,TRBD1,TRBJ1-1,TRBV7-3,CASSLYPGGGVTEAFF,TGTGCCAGCAGCTTATACCCAGGGGGCGGGGTCACTGAAGCTTTCTTT
.,TRBD1,TRBJ2-2,TRBV20-1,CSAGKTGSNTGELFF,TGCAGTGCTGGGAAGACAGGGTCCAACACCGGGGAGCTGTTTTTT
.,.,TRBJ2-5,TRBV12-3/TRBV12-4,CASSLPPSGSGETQYF,TGTGCCAGCAGTTTGCCCCCATCCGGGAGCGGGGAGACCCAGTACTTC
.,.,TRBJ1-1,TRBV3-1,CASSQSQQGVEAFF,TGTGCCAGCAGCCAATCCCAACAGGGAGTGGAAGCTTTCTTT
few,.,TRBJ2-7,TRBV28,CASSFENPGTQYF,TGTGCCAGCAGTTTCGAAAACCCCGGAACCCAGTACTTC
few,.,TRBJ1-1,TRBV11-2,CASTPRLLNTEAFF,TGTGCCAGCACCCCCAGGCTTTTGAACACTGAAGCTTTCTTT
many,TRBD1,TRBJ1-2,TRBV5-1,CASSTSPRGSVANYGYTF,TGCGCCAGCAGCACATCTCCCAGGGGGTCTGTAGCTAACTATGGCTACACCTTC
.,TRBD2,TRBJ2-1,TRBV6-1,CASNPLGTSGSPSYNEQFF,TGTGCCAGCAACCCATTAGGGACTAGCGGGAGTCCGTCCTACAATGAGCAGTTCTTC